A selection of T cell receptor beta chains follows, all from one sample in a study of response to subunit inactivated influenza vaccine. TCRdb used MiXCR to reprocess the RT-PCR reads, holding one entry per CDR3 protein. Of just under 550,000 distinct CDR3 sequences in the sample, approximately 22% were seen once. In addition, the sample was reused for a study of T cells expressing NK-cell markers.

This specimen was CD4+ T cells sorted from PBMCs, taken 12 days after vaccination. The receptors were sampled from a man aged 50-60 years who received an inactivated influenza vaccine. CDR3s include the opening cysteine and the closing phenylalanine or tryptophan. Expanded clones get a size class; other rows say once, few or many, or leave the size out.

V	size	CDR3
TRBV15	NA	CATSGPWDTQYF
TRBV30	many	CAWSVGGTYYEQYF
TRBV2	NA	CASRRSGTGDNEKLFF
TRBV7-9	NA	CASSLSRTAYNEQFF
TRBV5-1	NA	CASSLQNPGYEQYF
TRBV29-1	NA	CSVGGWGSNQPQHF
TRBV12-3/TRBV12-4	NA	CATQGTAGGYTF
TRBV5-1	NA	CASSLDARGLSPLHF
TRBV7-2	few	CASSLARVLAKANEQFF
TRBV18	many	CASSFRGPYEQYF
TRBV6-5	NA	CASSSPAGTFFGELFF
TRBV7-2	NA	CASSERLAGGYEQYF
TRBV30	few	CAWRRGPNTEAFF
TRBV7-8	NA	CASSLVGTGAKNIQYF
TRBV30	NA	CAWATSGYYEQYF
TRBV19	NA	CASSRDGAGLAGPLEQYF
TRBV20-1	NA	CSAGLAGGFDNEQFF
TRBV6-6	NA	CASKKPGGSYEQYF
TRBV5-2	NA	CAMGPGLAGGEQFF
TRBV6-1	few	CASRDSGGPLDEQFF
TRBV20-1	NA	CSAAGQGDYGYTF
TRBV6-5	once	CASSFVGGGLTDTQYF
TRBV7-2	NA	CASSLAGDGNQPQHF
TRBV28	few	CASSLWASGTKETQYF
TRBV2	NA	CASNRGLDIQYF
TRBV6-2/TRBV6-3	NA	CASSVDRVGTEAFF
TRBV12-3/TRBV12-4	few	CASSRTGTSGPEQYF
TRBV29-1	NA	CSVGRDTYSYEQYF
TRBV7-2	few	CASSLAGDEKLFF
TRBV5-1	few	CASSLGTGKNTEAFF
TRBV18	NA	CASSPRWGAGTEAFF
TRBV5-8	NA	CASSFSGTGANYGYTF